These 6 T cell receptor beta chains came from one sample sequenced in a study of blood T cell repertoires in COVID-19. TCRdb's table, derived via immunoSEQ multiplex PCR, lists solely in-frame clones and lacks some. The sample comprises around 290,000 clones, 88% of which are singletons, and about 1% rests with the top ten. Material for sequencing was PBMCs or T cells enriched from blood (not recorded which). These receptors were taken from a woman aged 25 to 39 who had recovered from COVID-19.

This chain links TRBV18 with TRBJ2-7; 12 nucleotides match TRBD1. This CDR3 comprises 16 residues. Germline CDR1 reads KGHSH; CDR2 reads LQKENI. Trimming removed 3 bases from V and 5 bases from J; junction bases left unmatched: 8. The CDR3 sequence: CASSPGFGTGGDEQYF. For the CDR3, the DNA is TGTGCCAGCTCACCGGGTTTTGGGACAGGGGGCGACGAGCAGTACTTC. Filled out from reference TRBV18 and TRBJ2-7, the complete variable domain reads NAGVMQNPRHLVRRRGQEARLRCSPMKGHSHVYWYRQLPEEGLKFMVYLQKENIIDESGMPKERFSAEFPKEGPSILRIQQVVRGDSAAYFCASSPGFGTGGDEQYFGPGTRLTVT.

This clone was found once. This rearrangement joins TRBV5-6 to TRBJ1-2; a weak D match, TRBD1 (5 bases). The germline V gene has CDR1 SGHDT and CDR2 YYEEEE. V lost 0 bases to trimming and J lost 4 bases, with 13 bases between them. The CDR3 contains 15 residues. The CDR3 sequence: CASSLAGGRGYGYTF. CDR3 in DNA: TGTGCCAGCAGCTTGGCGGGGGGTCGGGGCTATGGCTACACCTTC.

V and J are TRBV4-3 and TRBJ2-3; TRBD1 matches 9 bases. CDR3 size: 19 residues. V dropped 1 base and J dropped 1; count of bases not matched to a gene: 12. Germline V gene sequence: CDR1 LGHNA, CDR2 YSLEER. In nucleotides, the CDR3 is TGCGCCAGCAGCCAAGTAGGTACAAACAGGGGGCAGGGCACAGATACGCAGTATTTT. Amino acid sequence: CASSQVGTNRGQGTDTQYF.

This rearrangement joins TRBV28 to TRBJ2-1; D ambiguous. The CDR3 spans 13 residues. CDR1 and CDR2 from the germline V gene are MDHEN and SYDVKM. V was clipped by 11 bases and J by 1 base, with 12 bases between them. The CDR3 region is CACGNQSYNEQFF. As DNA, the CDR3 is TGTGCCTGTGGCAACCAATCCTACAATGAGCAGTTCTTC.

The rearrangement uses TRBV10-3 and TRBJ1-5; TRBD1 agrees at 9 bases. The CDR3 has 13 amino acids. Germline V gene sequence: CDR1 ENHRY, CDR2 SYGVKD. V trimming: 8 bases; J trimming: 7 bases; junction bases outside the gene matches: 6. CDR3 amino acids: CAISGQGQQPQHF. CDR3 coding DNA: TGTGCCATCTCGGGACAGGGACAACAGCCCCAGCATTTT.

CDR3 region: CATHPGGGKVTGELFF. Written as DNA, the CDR3 is TGTGCCACCCACCCGGGCGGGGGGAAAGTCACCGGGGAGCTGTTTTTT. The V call is TRBV24-1, the J call TRBJ2-2; 8 nucleotides line up with TRBD2. This CDR3 has 16 amino acids. Germline values: CDR1 KGHDR, CDR2 SFDVKD. Losses at the gene ends were 9 bases for V and 4 bases for J; bases not matched to a gene: 12.